The next 8 T cell receptor beta chains were all read from a single sample in a study of breast tumors, draining lymph nodes, adjacent tissues listed by TCRdb under 2016. The library was generated by multiplex PCR. This sample was sequenced with an Illumina HiSeq 2000. The public reads were reprocessed in TCRdb via fastp at Q25 and MiXCR, keeping in-frame beta chains. Each record represents a unique CDR3 protein, reported with the most common genes and DNA among its rows. Recorded for this sample are about 230,000 distinct CDR3 sequences; approximately 29% of them occurred a single time. The ten most abundant clones make up 1.4% of the sample. Lymph node samples came from the axillary draining lymph nodes of breast cancer patients. The specimen was axillary lymph node tissue. The receptors were gathered from a female donor with breast cancer. Some clones in this sample may be carry-over from other donors' samples.

For this clonotype: Mismatch with germline at one junction end may stem from a read error. The chain is built from TRBV6-1 and TRBJ2-3, with D maybe TRBD2 (9 bases). The germline CDR1 and CDR2 sequences are MNHNS and SASEGT. The CDR3 runs to 17 residues. CDR3 sequence reads: CASSREAGASGTGTQYF. The CDR3 DNA reads as TGTGCCAGCAGTCGGGAGGCAGGGGCTAGCGGGACAGGTACGCAGTATTTT.

This clonotype was counted many times. An end of the junction does not agree with germline; a read error may underlie this. The rearrangement joins TRBV20-1 to TRBJ1-4; no clear D gene. Looked up from germline, CDR1 is DFQATT and CDR2 is SNEGSKA (reference sequence). There are 11 residues in the CDR3. The DNA for the CDR3 is TGCAGTGCTCCCGGACCGGTTCTATTGATTTTT. This encodes CSAPGPVLLIF.

The CDR3: CASRLIERSYNFPLHF. The DNA of the CDR3 is TGTGCCAGCAGATTAATTGAGCGGTCGTATAACTTCCCCCTCCACTTT. The chain combines TRBV7-9 with TRBJ1-6, with no clear D. Trimming removed 6 bases from V and 13 bases from J, with 25 bases in between. Germline V CDR1 and CDR2: SEHNR, FQNEAQ (reference sequence). The CDR3 consists of 16 residues.

The count of this clonotype is one. The gene calls are TRBV5-4 and TRBJ1-5, with D uncertain. Trimming shortened V by 0 bases and J by 1 base, and 11 bases separated the two germline ends. This CDR3 comprises 16 residues. Germline CDR1 SGHNT, CDR2 YYREEE (reference sequence). The CDR3 here is CASSLAGSGSNQPQHF. CDR3 coding DNA: TGTGCCAGCAGCTTGGCGGGCTCGGGAAGCAATCAGCCCCAGCATTTT.

This clonotype was observed many times. This chain uses TRBV6-6 with TRBJ2-7, with 7 bases lining up with TRBD2. The trim removed 6 bases at V and 3 bases at J, leaving 5 bases unmatched. Per germline, CDR1 MNHNY and CDR2 SVGAGI (reference sequence). CDR3 length equals 13 residues. CDR3 region: CASRTGLVYEQYF. The CDR3 nucleotides are TGTGCCAGCAGGACCGGACTAGTCTACGAGCAGTACTTC.

This clonotype was seen ten or more times. The chain employs TRBV5-8 and TRBJ2-4, with D uncertain. With 8 bases removed from V and 7 bases from J, the gap between germline ends came to 16 bases. The CDR3 is 13 residues long. Germline V gives CDR1 SGHTS, CDR2 YDEGEE. DNA for the CDR3: TGTGCCAGTAAATTCCAGGCGCAGAACATTCAGTACTTC. It yields the protein CASKFQAQNIQYF.

V and J are TRBV20-1 and TRBJ2-3, with a weak D call TRBD2 (6 bases). CDR3 length: 19 residues. Germline V CDR1 and CDR2: DFQATT, SNEGSKA (reference sequence). Trimming cost V 4 bases and J 2 bases, with 28 bases left between them. The CDR3 sequence: CSAKVYGGSGETHTDTQYF. In nucleotides, the CDR3 is TGCAGTGCTAAGGTTTATGGGGGTTCGGGAGAGACCCACACAGATACGCAGTATTTT.

The table lists this clonotype with many counts. The chain uses TRBV20-1 and TRBJ2-1; unclear D gene. In germline, CDR1 is DFQATT, CDR2 SNEGSKA (reference sequence). The CDR3 spans 15 residues. V lost 0 bases and J 2 bases, leaving 11 bases between the germline ends. CDR3 residues: CSARDNPEPYNEQFF. The CDR3 coding sequence is TGCAGTGCTAGAGATAACCCTGAGCCCTACAATGAGCAGTTCTTC.